A selection of T cell receptor beta chains follows, all from one sample in a study of blood T cell repertoires in COVID-19. Method: immunoSEQ multiplex PCR; TCRdb's copy keeps in-frame clones and lacks some. This repertoire shows about 180,000 clones, about 90% found once; its top ten account for approximately 9.4%. Sequencing input: PBMCs or T cells enriched from blood (not recorded which). The origin of the receptors is a woman younger than 35 who had recovered from COVID-19. CDR3s include the opening cysteine and the closing phenylalanine or tryptophan. Fields, in order: J gene, V gene, D gene, clone size, CDR3 protein, CDR3 DNA. The D gene is left open where the match is weak. For some rows the clone size is stated as once, few or many, or as a class when expanded; others skip it.

TRBJ1-5 | TRBV19 | - | - | CASSRGLGARQPQHF | TGTGCCAGTAGTAGGGGGTTGGGGGCCCGACAGCCCCAGCATTTT
TRBJ2-1 | TRBV6-1 | TRBD2 | - | CASSEGLAGVVEQFF | TGTGCCAGCAGTGAAGGGCTAGCGGGAGTGGTTGAGCAGTTCTTC
TRBJ1-3 | TRBV19 | - | - | CASTTGTGNTIYF | TGTGCCAGTACAACAGGGACCGGAAACACCATATATTTT
TRBJ1-3 | TRBV28 | TRBD1 | - | CASRGQGENTIYF | TGTGCCAGCAGGGGACAGGGGGAAAACACCATATATTTT
TRBJ1-4 | TRBV6-2/TRBV6-3 | - | - | CASSYSFSEKLFF | TGTGCCAGCAGTTACTCCTTTTCTGAAAAACTGTTTTTT
TRBJ2-5 | TRBV7-3 | - | - | CASSKGDVETQYF | TGTGCCAGCAGCAAGGGGGATGTTGAGACCCAGTACTTC
TRBJ2-6 | TRBV5-4 | - | - | CASQQGGISGANVLTF | TGTGCCAGCCAACAGGGGGGGATTTCTGGGGCCAACGTCCTGACTTTC
TRBJ2-1 | TRBV5-1 | TRBD2 | - | CASSLGTSTYYNEQFF | TGCGCCAGCAGCTTAGGGACTAGCACATACTACAATGAGCAGTTCTTC
TRBJ2-5 | TRBV27 | TRBD2 | - | CASSLSAGRGLSQYF | TGTGCCAGCAGTTTATCCGCGGGGAGGGGATTAAGCCAGTACTTC
TRBJ1-5 | TRBV28 | - | - | CASSLLAGDHQPQHF | TGTGCCAGCAGTTTACTCGCAGGGGACCATCAGCCCCAGCATTTT
TRBJ2-3 | TRBV6-4 | TRBD2 | - | CASSETSGVTDTQYF | TGTGCCAGCAGTGAGACTAGCGGGGTTACAGATACGCAGTATTTT
TRBJ1-1 | TRBV10-3 | TRBD1 | - | CAISMDRGTEAFF | TGTGCCATCAGTATGGACAGGGGCACTGAAGCTTTCTTT
TRBJ2-3 | TRBV28 | TRBD2 | - | CASSPLAPWSTDTQYF | TGTGCCAGCAGTCCACTAGCGCCCTGGAGCACAGATACGCAGTATTTT
TRBJ1-1 | TRBV4-2 | - | - | CASSQMEGGTEAFF | TGTGCCAGCAGCCAAATGGAGGGCGGCACTGAAGCTTTCTTT
TRBJ2-3 | TRBV5-6 | TRBD2 | few | CASSLVSGPADTQYF | TGTGCCAGCAGCTTGGTTAGCGGGCCGGCAGATACGCAGTATTTT
TRBJ1-2 | TRBV20-1 | TRBD1 | once | CSAGQLGYTF | TGCAGTGCGGGACAGTTGGGCTACACCTTC
TRBJ1-2 | TRBV28 | - | - | CASSLRVGGNNYGYTF | TGTGCCAGCAGTTTAAGGGTTGGCGGGAATAACTATGGCTACACCTTC
TRBJ2-7 | TRBV5-1 | TRBD2 | - | CASSLLAGEGEQYF | TGCGCCAGCAGCTTGCTGGCGGGAGAGGGCGAGCAGTACTTC
TRBJ2-6 | TRBV16 | - | - | CASRGANSGANVLTF | TGTGCCAGCAGAGGGGCCAACTCTGGGGCCAACGTCCTGACTTTC